Listed here is a single TCR beta chain. Germline lookup yields CDR1 SNHLY and CDR2 FYNNEI. This CDR3 region has 16 residues. Between the trimmed V and J ends, which lost 6 bases and 5 bases, there was a span of 22 bases. This record belongs to a study of blood T cell repertoires in COVID-19. Study-wide context: From T cells, B-cell-depleted T cells, or PBMCs came the material, which was cDNA or gDNA.

This table comes from immunoSEQ multiplex PCR, and its TCRdb copy is limited to in-frame clones, with some not included. The repertoire holds roughly 140,000 clones, with more than 75% as singletons. Source material: PBMCs or T cells enriched from blood (not recorded which). V is TRBV2 and J is TRBJ1-1; TRBD1 might be the D (5 bases). This TCR came from a man aged 55 to 70 who had recovered from COVID-19. As DNA, the CDR3 is TGTGCCAGCAGGGATTTTGGACATGGCGTGGGGACTGAAGCTTTCTTT. The encoded protein is CASRDFGHGVGTEAFF.